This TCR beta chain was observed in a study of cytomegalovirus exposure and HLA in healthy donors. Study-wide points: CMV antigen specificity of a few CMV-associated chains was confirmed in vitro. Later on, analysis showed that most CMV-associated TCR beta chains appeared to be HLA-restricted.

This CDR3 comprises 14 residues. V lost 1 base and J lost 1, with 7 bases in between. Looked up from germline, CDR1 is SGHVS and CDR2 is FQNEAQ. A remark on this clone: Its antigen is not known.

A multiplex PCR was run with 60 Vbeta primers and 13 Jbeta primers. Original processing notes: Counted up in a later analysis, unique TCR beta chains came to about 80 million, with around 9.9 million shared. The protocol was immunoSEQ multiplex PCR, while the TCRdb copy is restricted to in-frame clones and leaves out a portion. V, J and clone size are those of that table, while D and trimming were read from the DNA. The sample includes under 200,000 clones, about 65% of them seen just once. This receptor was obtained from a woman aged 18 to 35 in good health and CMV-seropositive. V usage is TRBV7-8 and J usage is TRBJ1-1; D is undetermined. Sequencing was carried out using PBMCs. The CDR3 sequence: CASSLEAANTEAFF. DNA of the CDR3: TGTGCCAGCAGCTTAGAGGCGGCGAACACTGAAGCTTTCTTT.